The clone carrying this TCR beta chain was seen ten or more times. These data come from a study of human T cells and chemical hapten exposure. Trimming stripped 4 bases from V and 8 bases from J, with 13 bases between. The CDR3 consists of 13 residues. CDR1 is SGHRS, CDR2 YFSETQ, per germline. The time point: pre-sensitization, week 0. As to treatment: therapeutic diphenylcyclopropenone sensitization with weekly scalp DPC. From the RACE reads, TCRdb called clonotypes with MiXCR, one entry per CDR3 protein. Of 300,000 to 450,000 distinct CDR3 sequences listed, 5.5% are singletons. Sequencing was performed on whole blood, taken in connection with sensitization to the hapten diphenylcyclopropenone (DPC). The sequence came from a woman under 30 with alopecia areata. Some clones in this sample may be carry-over from other donors' samples. The J gene is TRBJ2-1, the V gene TRBV5-1; D may be TRBD1 (6 bases). Here the CDR3 DNA reads TGCGCCAGCAGCCTACAGGGTACGGATGAGCAGTTCTTC. It codes for CASSLQGTDEQFF.